This passage covers 10 T cell receptor beta chains from one sample sequenced in a study of immune characterization of retroperitoneal liposarcoma. TCRdb fed the PCR reads into MiXCR, producing one record per CDR3 protein. This sample has approximately 7,100 distinct CDR3 sequences, with less than 30% found just once. Input material: blood. The receptors stem from a male donor with retroperitoneal liposarcoma.

The chain combines TRBV10-2 with TRBJ2-4; tentative D call: TRBD2 (6 bases). Judging by the DNA end, TRBJ2-7 fits better; the J call may be wrong. The CDR3 has 17 amino acids. Germline CDR1 reads WSHSY; CDR2 reads SAAADI. The CDR3 DNA reads as TGCGCCAGCAGCCTCACAAGCAGGGCGGCGGGGTGGGGCGAGCAGTACTTC. Its translation is CASSLTSRAAGWGEQYF.

This clonotype is classed as medium-sized (0.01 to 0.1%). V is TRBV4-1 and J is TRBJ2-1; D perhaps matches TRBD2 (6 bases). CDR1 and CDR2 (germline): MGHRA, YSYEKL. Between the trimmed V and J ends, which lost 4 bases and 1 base, there was a span of 14 bases. This CDR3 comprises 16 residues. CDR3 nucleotide sequence: TGCGCCAGCAGCCCCTTTAGCGGCAGATCCTACAATGAGCAGTTCTTC. Translating gives CASSPFSGRSYNEQFF.

Judged by abundance, this clonotype is medium-sized. The chain couples TRBV6-1 to TRBJ2-3, with D perhaps TRBD1 (5 bases). Germline V gene sequence: CDR1 MNHNS, CDR2 SASEGT. This CDR3 has 13 residues. Trimming removed 8 bases at V and 0 bases at J, with 9 bases between. CDR3 nucleotides: TGTGCCAGCTTTGCAGGGAGCACAGATACGCAGTATTTT. The encoded protein is CASFAGSTDTQYF.

This clonotype occurred a few times. The V and J genes are TRBV4-1 and TRBJ2-1; D gene uncertain. The CDR3 contains 15 residues. Germline CDR1 is MGHRA and CDR2 is YSYEKL. The V end lost 1 base, the J end lost 0 bases, and 7 bases lay between the germline ends. For the CDR3, the DNA is TGCGCCAGCAGCCAAGCCTACCCCTCCTACAATGAGCAGTTCTTC. Amino acids: CASSQAYPSYNEQFF.

This rearrangement joins TRBV7-2 to TRBJ2-1, with D uncertain. The V gene's germline CDR1 is SGHTA and CDR2 FQGNSA. The CDR3 extends over 14 amino acids. V lost 2 bases and J lost 5, with 10 bases in between. The chain's CDR3 is CASSLSLGDNEQFF. The CDR3 coding sequence is TGTGCCAGCAGCTTAAGTCTTGGGGACAATGAGCAGTTCTTC. The full variable domain, completed using reference TRBV7-2 and TRBJ2-1, is GAGVSQSPSNKVTEKGKDVELRCDPISGHTALYWYRQSLGQGLEFLIYFQGNSAPDKSGLPSDRFSAERTGGSVSTLTIQRTQQEDSAVYLCASSLSLGDNEQFFGPGTRLTVL.

This clonotype has a handful of counts. This chain joins TRBV11-3 and TRBJ2-2, with D perhaps TRBD1 (5 bases). The germline V and J ends were trimmed by 0 bases and 5 bases, with 10 bases remaining between them. CDR3 length equals 15 residues. The V gene's germline CDR1 is SGHNT and CDR2 YENEEA. CDR3 coding DNA: TGTGCCAGCAGCTTAGATAGCAGGGAAACCGGGGAGCTGTTTTTT. Its translation: CASSLDSRETGELFF.

The gene calls are TRBV7-2 and TRBJ1-1; D not certain. Germline lookup yields CDR1 SGHTA and CDR2 FQGNSA. With 2 bases removed from V and 0 bases from J, the gap between germline ends came to 4 bases. There are 13 residues in the CDR3. DNA for the CDR3: TGTGCCAGCAGCTTACTGATGAACACTGAAGCTTTCTTT. Protein: CASSLLMNTEAFF.

A note on this clonotype: A much larger clone differs by one base, so this may be a read error. This chain links TRBV27 with TRBJ2-1, with 8 bases aligning to TRBD1. The J segment lost 13 bases and the V segment lost 5 bases, leaving 13 bases of the junction unmatched. The CDR3 covers 14 residues. CDR1 MNHEY and CDR2 SMNVEV come from the germline V gene (reference sequence). CDR3 DNA: TGTGCCAGCAGTACACAGGGGGTGCGAGAGACCCAGTTCTTC. Translation gives CASSTQGVRETQFF.

There are many counts of this clonotype. The chain couples TRBV6-1 to TRBJ2-3; tentatively, D is TRBD1 or TRBD2 (5 bases each). CDR3 size: 15 residues. V dropped 7 bases and J dropped 0 bases, with 14 bases sitting between them. CDR1 MNHNS and CDR2 SASEGT come from the germline V gene. The DNA for the CDR3 is TGTGCCAGCATCGCGCCGGGACCGAGCACAGATACGCAGTATTTT. Protein product: CASIAPGPSTDTQYF.

The chain links TRBV14 to TRBJ2-3, with 7 bases lining up with TRBD1. The CDR3 is 16 residues long. The germline V gene encodes CDR1 SGHDN and CDR2 FVKESK. After removal of 0 bases from V and 2 bases from J, the junction contained 5 bases not matched to a gene. The CDR3 DNA is TGTGCCAGCAGCCAAGAGTTAAGGGGGCCCACAGATACGCAGTATTTT. Translating gives CASSQELRGPTDTQYF.